Described below is a single T cell receptor (beta chain) sequence and its context. The data originate from a study of shared clonotypes between healthy human individuals. Assay used: immunoSEQ multiplex PCR; TCRdb lists only in-frame clones, some missing. The sample lists about 2 million clones, roughly 94% seen once, with 0.1% to 0.15% in the top ten. Germline loops: CDR1 SGHNT, CDR2 YYREEE (reference sequence). CDR3 length equals 19 residues. V was pared by 4 bases and J by 5 bases, with 25 bases between. This TCR derives from a man younger than 35 in good health. The V and J genes are TRBV5-4 and TRBJ1-6; TRBD1 is a possible D gene (5 bases). The sequenced material came from naive CD4+ T cells sorted from blood. Specified subset: CD45RA+ positively selected. This CDR3 reads CASSPWGGGPRANNSPLHF. CDR3 coding DNA: TGTGCCAGCAGCCCTTGGGGGGGAGGGCCCAGGGCTAATAATTCACCCCTCCACTTT.